The entry that follows covers one T cell receptor beta chain sequence. The antigen is undetermined. The sample is drawn from a study of cytomegalovirus exposure and HLA in healthy donors. Whole-study context: In a previous analysis, 120 million or so unique TCR beta sequences were found from 150 million to 200 million T cells.

Findings of the study overall: Among the sequence variants, a highly shared cluster was likely an artifact of sequencing. An analysis was carried out at a later point. It showed that HLA-associated TCR beta chains were more clonally expanded than equally common non-associated chains. The authors assumed roughly uniform sequencing depth across donors for presence/absence analyses.

The study ran its PCR with 60 Vbeta and 13 Jbeta primers. Some clones are missing from TCRdb's copy, which holds only in-frame ones; the method was immunoSEQ multiplex PCR. This table holds around 75,000 clones, approximately 80% found once. Sequenced sample: PBMCs. The TCR was taken from a man aged 40-50 years in good health and CMV-seronegative.

The DNA for the CDR3 is TGTGCCAGCAGCACATCTATGCAGGGAACCTACGAGCAGTACTTC. It encodes CASSTSMQGTYEQYF. J is TRBJ2-7 and V is TRBV9; D may be TRBD1 (5 bases). V lost 4 bases, J lost 2 bases, and 16 bases lay in between. This CDR3 has 15 residues. Per the germline V gene, CDR1 is SGDLS and CDR2 is YYNGEE.